Included here is one T cell receptor beta chain sequence, with context. The record originates from a study of blood T cell repertoires in COVID-19. Whole-study context: The origin of the acute and convalescent COVID-19 samples was the United States, Italy and Spain. Sources were T cells, B-cell-depleted T cells, or PBMCs; the material itself was cDNA or gDNA.

The CDR3 runs to 14 residues. Germline values: CDR1 LNHDA, CDR2 SQIVND (reference sequence). Trimming cost V 5 bases and J 2 bases, with 13 bases left between them. Per the authors' pipeline: Amplification from reference gene primers served as the basis for estimated nucleated cell counts. Produced via immunoSEQ multiplex PCR; TCRdb's table is partial and in-frame only. V, J and clone size are those of that table, while D and trimming were read from the DNA. The table lists under 150,000 clones, 90% of them singletons, with under 2% in the top ten. This rearrangement joins TRBV19 to TRBJ2-7; possibly TRBD2 for D (7 bases). Sequences were obtained from peripheral blood. The receptor's source is a human donor with active COVID-19. The donor label of this sample is uncertain. The CDR3 loop reads CASSVPGGAYEQYF. In DNA form, the CDR3 reads TGTGCCAGTAGTGTCCCGGGGGGCGCCTACGAGCAGTACTTC.